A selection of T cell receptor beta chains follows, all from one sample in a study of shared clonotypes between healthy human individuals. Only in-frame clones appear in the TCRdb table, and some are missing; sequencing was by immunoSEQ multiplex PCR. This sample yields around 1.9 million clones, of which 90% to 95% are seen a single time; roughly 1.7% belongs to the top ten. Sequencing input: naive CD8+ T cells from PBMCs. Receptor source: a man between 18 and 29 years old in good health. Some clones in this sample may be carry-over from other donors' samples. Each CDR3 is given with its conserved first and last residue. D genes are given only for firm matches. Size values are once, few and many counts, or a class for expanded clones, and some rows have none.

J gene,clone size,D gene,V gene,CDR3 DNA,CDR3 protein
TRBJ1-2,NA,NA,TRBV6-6,TGTGCCAGCAGTTACTCCGCGGGGGGGCCAGACTATGGCTACACCTTC,CASSYSAGGPDYGYTF
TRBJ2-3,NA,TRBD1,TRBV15,TGTGCCACCAGCAGAGTTACAGGGGGCCCTAGCACAGATACGCAGTATTTT,CATSRVTGGPSTDTQYF
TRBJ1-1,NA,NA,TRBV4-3,TGCGCCAGCAGCCCGGGACGGGGGAACACTGAAGCTTTCTTT,CASSPGRGNTEAFF
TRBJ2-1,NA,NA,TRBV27,TGTGCCAGCAGTCCTCGTACGGGAGTCTCCTACAATGAGCAGTTCTTC,CASSPRTGVSYNEQFF
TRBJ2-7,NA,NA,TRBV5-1,TGCGCCAGCAGCCTGGGATGGGGGATCAACGAGCAGTACTTC,CASSLGWGINEQYF
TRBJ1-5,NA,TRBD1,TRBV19,TGTGCCAGTAGTGTTGACAGGGAGGGGGCCAATCAGCCCCAGCATTTT,CASSVDREGANQPQHF
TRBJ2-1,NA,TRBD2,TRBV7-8,TGTGCCAGCAGCTTAGTTAGCGGGGCTATCAATGAGCAGTTCTTC,CASSLVSGAINEQFF
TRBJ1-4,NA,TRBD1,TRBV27,TGTGCCAGCAGGGCCGGGACAGGGGGCATAGGTGAAAAACTGTTTTTT,CASRAGTGGIGEKLFF
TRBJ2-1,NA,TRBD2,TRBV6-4,TGTGCCAGCAGTGACTCTGGGACTAGCGGCAATGAGCAGTTCTTC,CASSDSGTSGNEQFF
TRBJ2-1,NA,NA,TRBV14,TGTGCCAGCAGCCAAGAGGGGAGCTTAAGCTCCTACAATGAGCAGTTCTTC,CASSQEGSLSSYNEQFF
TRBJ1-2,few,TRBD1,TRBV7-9,TGTGCCAGCAGCATAAAGACAGGGGGCTATGGCTACACCTTC,CASSIKTGGYGYTF
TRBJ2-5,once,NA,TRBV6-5,TGTGCCAGCAGTTCGAGGTATAGCCCAGAGACCCAGTACTTC,CASSSRYSPETQYF
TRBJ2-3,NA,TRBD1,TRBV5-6,TGTGCCAGCAGCTCAACCCGGGACAGGGGCACAGATACGCAGTATTTT,CASSSTRDRGTDTQYF
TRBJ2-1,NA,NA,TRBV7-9,TGTGCCAGCAGCTTGGCTGGCCGATTCAATGAGCAGTTCTTC,CASSLAGRFNEQFF
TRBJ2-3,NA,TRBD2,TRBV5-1,TGCGCCAGCAGCTTGGTGGGTAGCGGGAGGCCTGATACGCAGTATTTT,CASSLVGSGRPDTQYF
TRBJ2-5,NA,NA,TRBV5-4,TGTGCCAGCAGCTCGACCCAGGCCGGGACAATCGAGACCCAGTACTTC,CASSSTQAGTIETQYF
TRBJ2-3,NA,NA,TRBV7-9,TGTGCCAGCAGCCCATCACCGACCTATAGCGGCCCCGAGGAAGATACGCAGTATTTT,CASSPSPTYSGPEEDTQYF
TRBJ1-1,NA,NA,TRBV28,TGTGCCAGCAGTTCAGACAAACGGACGGTGGACGAAGCTTTCTTT,CASSSDKRTVDEAFF
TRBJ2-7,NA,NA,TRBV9,TGTGCCAGCAGCGTAGACCATAAGGGGGACGAGCAGTACTTC,CASSVDHKGDEQYF
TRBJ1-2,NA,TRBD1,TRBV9,TGTGCCAGCAGCCCCGGGGACAGGGCGGCCTATGGCTACACCTTC,CASSPGDRAAYGYTF
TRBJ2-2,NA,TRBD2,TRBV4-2,TGTGCCAGCAGCCCGCGTGTACTAGCGGGTATTTCAGGGGGCGGGGAGCTGTTTTTT,CASSPRVLAGISGGGELFF
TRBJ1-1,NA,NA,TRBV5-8,TGTGCCAGCAGTCTCGGCACTGAAGCTTTCTTT,CASSLGTEAFF
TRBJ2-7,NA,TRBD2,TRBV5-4,TGTGCCAGCAGCCCGGGACTAGCGGGAGGGCCGAGGGTGGAGCAGTACTTC,CASSPGLAGGPRVEQYF
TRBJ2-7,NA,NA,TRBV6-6,TGTGCCAGCAGTTACAGTCCGGGGCAGGGGGGGTACGAGCAGTACTTC,CASSYSPGQGGYEQYF
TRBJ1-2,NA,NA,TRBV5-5,TGTGCCAGCAGCTGGGGGACCGGGACCTGGGGCTACACCTTC,CASSWGTGTWGYTF
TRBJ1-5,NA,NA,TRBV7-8,TGTGCCAGCAGCTTCTGGCGCGGGGATAGAGGGCAGCCCCAGCATTTT,CASSFWRGDRGQPQHF
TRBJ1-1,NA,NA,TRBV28,TGTGCCACCCATCTACGGATGAACACTGAAGCTTTCTTT,CATHLRMNTEAFF
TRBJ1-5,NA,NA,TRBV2,TGTGCCAGCAGCGTGTATAGCAATCAGCCCCAGCATTTT,CASSVYSNQPQHF
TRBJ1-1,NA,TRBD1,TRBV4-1,TGCGCCAGCAGCCAAGTGAGACACAGGGGTGGGATGAACACTGAAGCTTTCTTT,CASSQVRHRGGMNTEAFF
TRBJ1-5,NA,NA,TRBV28,TGTGCCAGCGCGTTCGGCAATCAGCCCCAGCATTTT,CASAFGNQPQHF
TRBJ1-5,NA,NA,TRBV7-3,TGTGCCAGCAGCCAGAATATGATTCGGGGATATGGGAATCAGCCCCAGCATTTT,CASSQNMIRGYGNQPQHF
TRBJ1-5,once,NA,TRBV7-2,TGTGCCAGCAGCTTAGGTGGGGGCACCAATCAGCCCCAGCATTTT,CASSLGGGTNQPQHF
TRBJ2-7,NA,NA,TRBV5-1,TGCGCCAGCAGCTTGGCACGGACCGAGCAGTACTTC,CASSLARTEQYF
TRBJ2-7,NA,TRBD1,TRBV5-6,TGTGCCAGCAGCGAGGGACAGCCGAGCTCCTACGAGCAGTACTTC,CASSEGQPSSYEQYF
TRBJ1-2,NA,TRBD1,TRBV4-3,TGCGCCAGCAGCCATTTGGAGGGGGCTGATGGCTACACCTTC,CASSHLEGADGYTF
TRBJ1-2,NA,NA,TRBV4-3,TGCGCCAGCAGCCAAGGGGAAACAGGGTTCTATGGCTACACCTTC,CASSQGETGFYGYTF
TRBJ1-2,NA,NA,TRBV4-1,TGCGCCAGCAGCCAAGCCGGGGTGACCTATGGCTACACCTTC,CASSQAGVTYGYTF
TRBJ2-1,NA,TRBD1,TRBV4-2,TGTGCCAGCAGCCAAGTATCCAGGGGGCTGGGTCGGCAGTTCTTC,CASSQVSRGLGRQFF
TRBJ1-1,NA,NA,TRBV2,TGTGCCAGCATGGGTGTGTCGCCAAATTTCGCTGAAGCTTTCTTT,CASMGVSPNFAEAFF
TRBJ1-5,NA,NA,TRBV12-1,TGTGCCAGCAGCGACGGGACAGATAATCAGCCCCAGCATTTT,CASSDGTDNQPQHF
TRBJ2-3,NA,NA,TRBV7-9,TGTGCCAGCAGCTCTCCCCTAGGGACAGATACGCAGTATTTT,CASSSPLGTDTQYF
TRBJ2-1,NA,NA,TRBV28,TGTGCCAGCAGTGTTACGTCGGGAGAGCAGTTCTTC,CASSVTSGEQFF
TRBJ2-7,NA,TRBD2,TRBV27,TGTGCCAGCAGTGGGGGGACTAGCGGATACGAGCAGTACTTC,CASSGGTSGYEQYF
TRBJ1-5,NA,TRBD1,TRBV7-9,TGTGCCAGCAGCTCATCGACAGGGAGTAGCAATCAGCCCCAGCATTTT,CASSSSTGSSNQPQHF
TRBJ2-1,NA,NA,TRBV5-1,TGCGCCAGCAGCTACAACCCTCAGAAGCAATCCTACAATGAGCAGTTCTTC,CASSYNPQKQSYNEQFF
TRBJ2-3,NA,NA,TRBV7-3,TGTGCCAGCAGCTACGGGGCTAGCGGCACAGATACGCAGTATTTT,CASSYGASGTDTQYF
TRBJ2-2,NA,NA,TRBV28,TGTGCCAGCAGTACCCCTCGAAGCACCGGGGAGCTGTTTTTT,CASSTPRSTGELFF
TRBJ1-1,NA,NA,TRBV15,TGTGCCACCAGCAGACCCCTTAGCTGGGAGAACACTGAAGCTTTCTTT,CATSRPLSWENTEAFF
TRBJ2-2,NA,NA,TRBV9,TGTGCCAGCAGCACCGCTAGCTACACCGGGGAGCTGTTTTTT,CASSTASYTGELFF
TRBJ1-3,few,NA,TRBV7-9,TGTGCCAGCAGCTTAGCACAACCAAGTGACTTATATTTT,CASSLAQPSDLYF
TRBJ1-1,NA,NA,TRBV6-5,TGTGCCAGCAGTTTCAGGGGCCGTAACACTGAAGCTTTCTTT,CASSFRGRNTEAFF
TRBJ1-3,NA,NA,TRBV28,TGTGCCAGCAGTTTGGTGACCTCTGGAAACACCATATATTTT,CASSLVTSGNTIYF
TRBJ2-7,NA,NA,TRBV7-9,TGTGCCAGCAGCTCATTCGACAGGGAGCAGTACTTC,CASSSFDREQYF
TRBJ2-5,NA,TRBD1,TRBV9,TGTGCCAGCAGCGCAGGGACAGCACAAGAGACCCAGTACTTC,CASSAGTAQETQYF
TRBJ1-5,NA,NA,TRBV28,TGTGCCAGCAGTTTCCCGACCGGCCCCCAGCATTTT,CASSFPTGPQHF
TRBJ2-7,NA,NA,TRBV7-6,TGTGCCAGCAGCTTAGGTAGGGAAACCTACGAGCAGTACTTC,CASSLGRETYEQYF
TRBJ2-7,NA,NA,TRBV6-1,TGTGCCACCGACCCGGACAGCTACTTTTCCTACGAGCAGTACTTC,CATDPDSYFSYEQYF
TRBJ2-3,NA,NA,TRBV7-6,TGTGCCAGCAGCCCTCGATTGGCAGATACGCAGTATTTT,CASSPRLADTQYF